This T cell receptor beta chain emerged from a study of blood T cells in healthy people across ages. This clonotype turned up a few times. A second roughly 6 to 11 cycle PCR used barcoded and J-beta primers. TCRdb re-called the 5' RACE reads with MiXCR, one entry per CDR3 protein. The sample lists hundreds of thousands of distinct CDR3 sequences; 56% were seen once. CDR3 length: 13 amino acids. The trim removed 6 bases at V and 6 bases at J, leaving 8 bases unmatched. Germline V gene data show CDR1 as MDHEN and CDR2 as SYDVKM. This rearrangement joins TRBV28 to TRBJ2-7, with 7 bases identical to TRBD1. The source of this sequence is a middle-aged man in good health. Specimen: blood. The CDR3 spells CASSPTGFGEQYF. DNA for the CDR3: TGTGCCAGCAGCCCGACAGGGTTTGGCGAGCAGTACTTC.